Listed below are T cell receptor beta chains from one sample, sequenced in a study of T cell repertoires in cytomegalovirus infection. TCRdb re-called the reads through MiXCR, storing one row per CDR3 protein. The sample lists about 220,000 distinct CDR3 sequences; about 39% were seen once. Antigen specificity for these receptors is unknown. The sequenced sample was CD8+ T cells from cultured PBMCs, obtained from culture after CMV antigen stimulation. These receptors were collected from a human donor in good health (CMV status not recorded). Some clones in this sample may be carry-over from other donors' samples. CDR3s include the opening cysteine and the closing phenylalanine or tryptophan. D genes are given only for firm matches. Not all rows give a size; the values are once, few, many and, for expanded clones, a class.

TRBV2	TRBJ1-1	many	-	TGTGCCAGCACCCGGGACCCGGGAACTGAAGCTTTCTTT	CASTRDPGTEAFF
TRBV2	TRBJ2-3	-	TRBD2	TGTGCCAGCACCGGGACTAGCGGGCTCACAGATACGCAGTATTTT	CASTGTSGLTDTQYF
TRBV5-1	TRBJ1-2	many	TRBD1	TGCGCCAGCAGCCCGTGGGTCCCGGGACAGAACTATGGCTACACCTTC	CASSPWVPGQNYGYTF
TRBV24-1	TRBJ2-1	-	-	TGTGCCACCAGTGAATCCCTTGGGAGCTCCTACAATGAGCAGTTCTTC	CATSESLGSSYNEQFF
TRBV7-2	TRBJ2-7	many	-	TGTGCCAGCAGTCCGACAGGCTCACTCTCCTACGAGCAGTACTTC	CASSPTGSLSYEQYF
TRBV19	TRBJ1-5	many	-	TGTGCCAGTAGTATAACCAGAGTCAATCAGCCCCAGCATTTT	CASSITRVNQPQHF
TRBV18	TRBJ1-1	-	TRBD1	TGTGCCAGCTCACCTTGGGGACAGCTTGAAGCTTTCTTT	CASSPWGQLEAFF
TRBV20-1	TRBJ2-7	-	TRBD2	TGCAGTGCTAGAGATCGGAGAGCGGGAGGGCCGGCTAGCGAGCAGTACTTC	CSARDRRAGGPASEQYF
TRBV27	TRBJ1-3	few	TRBD1	TGTGCCAGCAGTCCCGTCCGGGACAGGCGTATCTCTGGAAACACCATATATTTT	CASSPVRDRRISGNTIYF
TRBV27	TRBJ2-7	-	-	TGTGCCAGCAGTTTATCGGGCGGGACCCTTAACGAGCAGTACTTC	CASSLSGGTLNEQYF
TRBV27	TRBJ2-1	few	-	TGTGCCAGCGAACAAAGGGGGGCCTACAATGAGCAGTTCTTC	CASEQRGAYNEQFF
TRBV7-2	TRBJ2-7	many	-	TGTGCCAGCACCATAGCGGTCCCCCATGACGAGCAGTACTTC	CASTIAVPHDEQYF
TRBV7-8	TRBJ2-3	few	TRBD2	TGTGCCAGCAGCTTTTGGAGCGGGGGGATCACAGATACGCAGTATTTT	CASSFWSGGITDTQYF
TRBV6-1	TRBJ2-7	-	-	TGTGCCAGCAGTGACGGCCGAGCCTACGAGCAGTACTTC	CASSDGRAYEQYF
TRBV7-9	TRBJ2-1	few	TRBD2	TGTGCCAGCAGCCCAATCGGACTAGCGGGAGGGAGCTCCTACAATGAGCAGTTCTTC	CASSPIGLAGGSSYNEQFF
TRBV7-6	TRBJ1-3	few	-	TGTGCCAGCAGCTCCTCACAGGGTCCACCGGGAAACACCATATATTTT	CASSSSQGPPGNTIYF
TRBV6-1	TRBJ2-7	few	TRBD2	TGTGCCAGCAGTGAACCGGCTAGCGGGGCCTACGAGCAGTACTTC	CASSEPASGAYEQYF
TRBV12-3/TRBV12-4	TRBJ2-5	few	-	TGTGCCAGCAGTTTAGCGGAGGGGAGCCTCGACTTC	CASSLAEGSLDF
TRBV7-8	TRBJ2-7	many	-	TGTGCCAGCAGCTTAACGGTCCTAAGGGAATCCTACGAGCAGTACTTC	CASSLTVLRESYEQYF
TRBV6-1	TRBJ1-5	many	TRBD1	TGTGCCAGCAGTGGCAGACAGGGGAACAATCAGCCCCAGCATTTT	CASSGRQGNNQPQHF
TRBV9	TRBJ2-5	-	TRBD1	TGTGCCAGCAGCGCAAGGACAGGGCTAGAGACCCAGTACTTC	CASSARTGLETQYF
TRBV4-2	TRBJ2-4	-	-	TGTGCCAGCAGCCAAGAGTCTAGTGGGAACATTCAGTACTTC	CASSQESSGNIQYF
TRBV27	TRBJ2-7	-	TRBD2	TGTGCCAGCAGTTTACAACAAAGCGGGAGCTTAGAGCAGTACTTC	CASSLQQSGSLEQYF
TRBV28	TRBJ2-3	-	TRBD2	TGTGCCAGCAGTTTATGGCGGGGGAGTGCTAGCACAGATACGCAGTATTTT	CASSLWRGSASTDTQYF
TRBV2	TRBJ2-7	-	-	TGTGCCAGCAGTGTAGGAGACTTGCGGGACAAGTCCTACGAGCAGTACTTC	CASSVGDLRDKSYEQYF